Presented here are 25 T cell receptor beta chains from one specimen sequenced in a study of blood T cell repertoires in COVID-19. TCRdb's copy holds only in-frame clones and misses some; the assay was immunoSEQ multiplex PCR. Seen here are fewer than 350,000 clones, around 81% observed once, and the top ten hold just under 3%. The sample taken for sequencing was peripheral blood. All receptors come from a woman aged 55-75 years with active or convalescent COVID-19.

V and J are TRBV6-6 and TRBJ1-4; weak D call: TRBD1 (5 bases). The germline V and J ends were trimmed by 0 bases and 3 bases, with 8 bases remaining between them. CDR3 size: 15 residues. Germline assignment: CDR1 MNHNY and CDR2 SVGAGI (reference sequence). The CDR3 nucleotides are TGTGCCAGCAGTTACTCCTTGGGGCCTAATGAAAAACTGTTTTTT. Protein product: CASSYSLGPNEKLFF.

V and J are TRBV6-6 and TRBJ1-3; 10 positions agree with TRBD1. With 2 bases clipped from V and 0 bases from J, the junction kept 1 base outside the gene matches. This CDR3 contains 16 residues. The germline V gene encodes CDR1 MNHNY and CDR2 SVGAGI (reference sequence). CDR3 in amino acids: CASSYDRGLSGNTIYF. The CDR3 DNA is TGTGCCAGCAGTTACGACAGGGGGCTCTCTGGAAACACCATATATTTT.

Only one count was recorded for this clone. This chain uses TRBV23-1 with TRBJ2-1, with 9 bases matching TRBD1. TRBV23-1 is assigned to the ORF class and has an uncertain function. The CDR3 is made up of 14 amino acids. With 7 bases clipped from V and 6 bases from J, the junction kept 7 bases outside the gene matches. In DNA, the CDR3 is TGCGCCAGCAAGGGACAGGGTTTGTCCAATGAGCAGTTCTTC. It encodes CASKGQGLSNEQFF.

The CDR3 region is CASSPRPVGVNTEAFF. The CDR3, as DNA: TGTGCCAGCAGCCCCCGGCCGGTAGGGGTGAACACTGAAGCTTTCTTT. J is TRBJ1-1 and V is TRBV11-2; D is perhaps TRBD1 (5 bases). This CDR3 contains 16 residues. V was cut by 5 bases and J by 0 bases, with 16 bases left in between. CDR1 is SGHAT and CDR2 is FQNNGV in the germline V gene.

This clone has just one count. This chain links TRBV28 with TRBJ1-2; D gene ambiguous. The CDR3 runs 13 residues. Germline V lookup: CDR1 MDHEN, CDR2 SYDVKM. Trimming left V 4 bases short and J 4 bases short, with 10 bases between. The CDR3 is CASSSAGGYGYTF. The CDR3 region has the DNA TGTGCCAGCAGTTCCGCGGGCGGCTATGGCTACACCTTC.

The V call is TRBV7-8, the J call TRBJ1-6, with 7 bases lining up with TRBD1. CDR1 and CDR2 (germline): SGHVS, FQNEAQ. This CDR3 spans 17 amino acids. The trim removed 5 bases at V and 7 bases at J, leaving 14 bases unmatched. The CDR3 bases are TGTGCCAGCAGCCCCACCACAGGGGCAGGAGGGAATTCACCCCTCCACTTT. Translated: CASSPTTGAGGNSPLHF.

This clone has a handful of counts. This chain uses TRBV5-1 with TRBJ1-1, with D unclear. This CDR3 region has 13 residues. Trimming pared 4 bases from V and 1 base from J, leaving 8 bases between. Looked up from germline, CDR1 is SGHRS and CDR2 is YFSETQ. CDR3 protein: CASSHGENTEAFF. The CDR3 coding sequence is TGCGCCAGCAGCCACGGGGAGAACACTGAAGCTTTCTTT.

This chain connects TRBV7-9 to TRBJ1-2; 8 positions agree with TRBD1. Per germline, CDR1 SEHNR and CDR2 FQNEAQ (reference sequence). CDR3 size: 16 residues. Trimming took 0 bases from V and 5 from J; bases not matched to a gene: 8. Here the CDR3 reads CASSLAGQVVFYGYTF. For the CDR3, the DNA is TGTGCCAGCAGCTTAGCGGGACAGGTCGTTTTTTATGGCTACACCTTC.

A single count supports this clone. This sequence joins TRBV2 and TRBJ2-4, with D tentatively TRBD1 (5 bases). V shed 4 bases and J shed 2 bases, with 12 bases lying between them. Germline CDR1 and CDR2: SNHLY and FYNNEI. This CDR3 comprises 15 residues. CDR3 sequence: CASSGGDRPKNIQYF. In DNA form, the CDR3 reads TGTGCCAGCAGTGGGGGTGACAGACCCAAAAACATTCAGTACTTC.

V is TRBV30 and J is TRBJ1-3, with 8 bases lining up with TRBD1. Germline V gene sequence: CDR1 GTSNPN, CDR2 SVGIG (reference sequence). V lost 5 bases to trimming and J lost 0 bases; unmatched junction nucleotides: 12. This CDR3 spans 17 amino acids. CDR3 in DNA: TGTGCCTGGCCCTACTGGACAGGGAGTCCCTCTGGAAACACCATATATTTT. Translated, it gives CAWPYWTGSPSGNTIYF.

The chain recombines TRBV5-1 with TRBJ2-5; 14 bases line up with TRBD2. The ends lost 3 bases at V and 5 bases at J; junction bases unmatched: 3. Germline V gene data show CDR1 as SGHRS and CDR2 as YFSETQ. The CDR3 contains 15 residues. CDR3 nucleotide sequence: TGCGCCAGCAGCTCGCGGACTAGCGGGGGGGAGACCCAGTACTTC. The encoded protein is CASSSRTSGGETQYF.

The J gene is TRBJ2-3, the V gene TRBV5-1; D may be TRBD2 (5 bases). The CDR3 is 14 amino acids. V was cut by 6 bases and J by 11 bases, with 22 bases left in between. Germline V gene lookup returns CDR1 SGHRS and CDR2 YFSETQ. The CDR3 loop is CASNREPGGYGQYF. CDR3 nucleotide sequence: TGCGCCAGCAATAGGGAGCCGGGTGGTTATGGGCAGTATTTT.

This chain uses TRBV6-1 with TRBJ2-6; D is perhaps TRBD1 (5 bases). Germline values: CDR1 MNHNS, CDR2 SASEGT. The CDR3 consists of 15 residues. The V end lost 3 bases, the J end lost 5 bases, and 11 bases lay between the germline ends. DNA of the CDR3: TGTGCCAGCAGTGACGGACAAGTCTGGGCCAACGTCCTGACTTTC. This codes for CASSDGQVWANVLTF.

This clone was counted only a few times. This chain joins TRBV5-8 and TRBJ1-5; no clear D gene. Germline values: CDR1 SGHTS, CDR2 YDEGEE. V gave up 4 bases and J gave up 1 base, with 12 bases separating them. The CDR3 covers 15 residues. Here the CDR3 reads CASSPTDISNQPQHF. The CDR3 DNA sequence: TGTGCCAGCAGCCCTACCGACATCAGCAATCAGCCCCAGCATTTT.

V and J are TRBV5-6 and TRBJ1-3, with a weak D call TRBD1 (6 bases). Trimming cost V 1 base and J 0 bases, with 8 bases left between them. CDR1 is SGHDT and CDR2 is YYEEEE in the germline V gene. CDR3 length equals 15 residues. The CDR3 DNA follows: TGTGCCAGCAGCTTGTGGACAGTCTCTGGAAACACCATATATTTT. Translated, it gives CASSLWTVSGNTIYF.

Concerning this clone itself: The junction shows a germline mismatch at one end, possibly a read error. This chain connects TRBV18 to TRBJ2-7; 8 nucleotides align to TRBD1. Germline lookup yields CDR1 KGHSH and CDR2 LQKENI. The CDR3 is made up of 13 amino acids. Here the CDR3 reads CASSPQGAYEQYF. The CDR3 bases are TGTGCCAGCTCGCCACAGGGGGCCTACGAGCAGTACTTC.

CDR3 nucleotide sequence: TGTGCCAGCAGGGTCGGGCTAGCGGGGGGGCAAGAGACCCAGTACTTC. Its protein product is CASRVGLAGGQETQYF. The rearrangement links TRBV5-4 to TRBJ2-5; 12 nucleotides agree with TRBD2. The CDR3 is made up of 16 amino acids. The germline V gene has CDR1 SGHNT and CDR2 YYREEE (reference sequence). Trimming at V came to 5 bases and at J to 2 bases, leaving 7 bases not matched to a gene.

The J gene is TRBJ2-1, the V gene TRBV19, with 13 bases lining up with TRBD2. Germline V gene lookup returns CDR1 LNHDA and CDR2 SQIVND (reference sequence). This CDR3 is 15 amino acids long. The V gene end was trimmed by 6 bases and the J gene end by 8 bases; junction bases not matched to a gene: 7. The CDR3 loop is CASRVTSGGAHEQFF. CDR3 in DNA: TGTGCCAGTAGGGTTACTAGCGGGGGGGCCCATGAGCAGTTCTTC.

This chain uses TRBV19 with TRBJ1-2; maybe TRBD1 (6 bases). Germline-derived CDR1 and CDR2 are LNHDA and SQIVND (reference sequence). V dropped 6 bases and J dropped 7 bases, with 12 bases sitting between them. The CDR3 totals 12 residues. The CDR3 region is CASSPRQVGYTF. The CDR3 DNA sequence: TGTGCCAGTAGCCCTAGACAGGTTGGCTACACCTTC.

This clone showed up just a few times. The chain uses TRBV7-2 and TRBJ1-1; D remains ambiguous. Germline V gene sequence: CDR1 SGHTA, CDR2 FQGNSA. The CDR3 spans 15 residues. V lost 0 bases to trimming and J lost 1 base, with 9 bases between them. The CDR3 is CASSLAPGTNTEAFF. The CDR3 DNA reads TGTGCCAGCAGCTTAGCGCCCGGTACGAACACTGAAGCTTTCTTT.

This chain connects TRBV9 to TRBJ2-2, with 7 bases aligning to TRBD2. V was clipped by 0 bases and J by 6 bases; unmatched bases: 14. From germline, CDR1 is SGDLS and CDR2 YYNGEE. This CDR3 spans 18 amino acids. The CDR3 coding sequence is TGTGCCAGCAGCGTAGACCCTCGGACTAGTATACCTTCCGGGGAGCTGTTTTTT. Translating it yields CASSVDPRTSIPSGELFF.

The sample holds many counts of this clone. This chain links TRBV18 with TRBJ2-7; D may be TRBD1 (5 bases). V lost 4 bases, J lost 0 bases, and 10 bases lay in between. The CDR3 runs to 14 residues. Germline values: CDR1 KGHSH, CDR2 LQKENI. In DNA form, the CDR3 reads TGTGCCAGCTCACAGGGGTCACTCTCCTACGAGCAGTACTTC. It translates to CASSQGSLSYEQYF.

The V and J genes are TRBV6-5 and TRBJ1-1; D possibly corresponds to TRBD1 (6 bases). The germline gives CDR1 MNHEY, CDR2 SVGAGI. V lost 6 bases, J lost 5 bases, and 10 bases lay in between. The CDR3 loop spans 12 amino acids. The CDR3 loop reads CASSHRVTEAFF. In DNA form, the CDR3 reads TGTGCCAGCAGCCACAGGGTAACTGAAGCTTTCTTT.

CDR3 sequence: CASSPTGGSNQPQHF. DNA for the CDR3: TGTGCCAGCTCACCCACGGGGGGCAGCAATCAGCCCCAGCATTTT. This chain uses TRBV18 with TRBJ1-5; D possibly corresponds to TRBD1 (6 bases). V gave up 3 bases and J gave up 1 base, with 10 bases separating them. The CDR3 has 15 residues. CDR1 KGHSH and CDR2 LQKENI come from the germline V gene.

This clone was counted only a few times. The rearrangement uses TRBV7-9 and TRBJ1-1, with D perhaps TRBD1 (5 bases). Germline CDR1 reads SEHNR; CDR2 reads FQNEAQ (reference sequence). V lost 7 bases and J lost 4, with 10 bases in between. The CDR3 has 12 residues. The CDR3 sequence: CASTPGVTEAFF. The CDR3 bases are TGTGCCAGCACCCCGGGGGTCACTGAAGCTTTCTTT.